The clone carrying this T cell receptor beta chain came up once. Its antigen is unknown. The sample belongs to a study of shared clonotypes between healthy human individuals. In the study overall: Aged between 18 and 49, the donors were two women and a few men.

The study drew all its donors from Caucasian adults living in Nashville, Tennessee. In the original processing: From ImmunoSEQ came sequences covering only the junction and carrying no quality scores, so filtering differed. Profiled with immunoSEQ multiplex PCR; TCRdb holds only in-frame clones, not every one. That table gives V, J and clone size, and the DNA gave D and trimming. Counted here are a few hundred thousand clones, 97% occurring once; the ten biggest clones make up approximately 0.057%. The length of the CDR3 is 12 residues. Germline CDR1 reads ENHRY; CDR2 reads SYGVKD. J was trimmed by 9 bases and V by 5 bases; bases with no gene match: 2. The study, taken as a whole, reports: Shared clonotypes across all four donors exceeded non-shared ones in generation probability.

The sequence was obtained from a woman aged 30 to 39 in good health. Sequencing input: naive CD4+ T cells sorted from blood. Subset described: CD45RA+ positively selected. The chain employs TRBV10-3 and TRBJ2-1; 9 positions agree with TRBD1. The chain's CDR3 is CAISSTGGEQFF. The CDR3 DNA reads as TGTGCCATCAGTTCGACAGGGGGTGAGCAGTTCTTC.